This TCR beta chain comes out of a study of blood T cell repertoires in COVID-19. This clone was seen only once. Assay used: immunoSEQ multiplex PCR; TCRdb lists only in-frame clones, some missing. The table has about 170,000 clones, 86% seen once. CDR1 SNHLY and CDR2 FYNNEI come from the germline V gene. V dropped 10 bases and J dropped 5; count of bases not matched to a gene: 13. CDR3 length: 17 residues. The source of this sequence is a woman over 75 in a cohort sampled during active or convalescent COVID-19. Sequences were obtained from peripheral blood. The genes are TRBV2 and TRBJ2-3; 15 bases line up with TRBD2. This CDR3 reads CATRGGTSGGWGDTQYF. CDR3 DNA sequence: TGTGCCACCCGTGGAGGGACTAGCGGGGGGTGGGGAGATACGCAGTATTTT.